One sample yielded the 19 T cell receptor beta chains listed below, sequenced in a study of T-cell memory formation after mild COVID-19. TCRdb re-analysed the 5' RACE reads in MiXCR, keeping a single row per CDR3 protein. This sample carries 270,000 or so distinct CDR3 sequences, approximately 15% of them seen once, and the ten largest clones take 20% to 25%. Sequencing was performed on PBMCs or a T cell subset sorted from them (not recorded which). The source is a man younger than 35 who had mild COVID-19 (a few samples of this study predate the infection). Cell type and time point are not known.

This clonotype turned up a few times. The V call is TRBV10-3, the J call TRBJ2-5; D tentatively fits TRBD1 or TRBD2 (5 bases each). This CDR3 has 13 residues. V was clipped by 7 bases and J by 3 bases, with 12 bases between them. CDR1 and CDR2 from the germline V gene are ENHRY and SYGVKD. The CDR3 DNA sequence: TGTGCCATCATGGGGGACGGAGAAGAGACCCAGTACTTC. It encodes CAIMGDGEETQYF.

This chain connects TRBV6-6 to TRBJ1-6; 7 nucleotides agree with TRBD1. Germline values: CDR1 MNHNY, CDR2 SVGAGI (reference sequence). The CDR3 contains 13 residues. The junction had 6 bases not matched to a gene; V was cut back by 6 bases and J by 10 bases. CDR3 in amino acids: CASSPTGISPLHF. The CDR3 DNA is TGTGCCAGCAGCCCGACAGGGATATCACCCCTCCACTTT.

There are a few counts of this clonotype. The gene calls are TRBV5-1 and TRBJ1-1; the D gene is possibly TRBD1 (5 bases). Trimming cost V 0 bases and J 11 bases, with 14 bases left between them. Germline CDR1 reads SGHRS; CDR2 reads YFSETQ. The CDR3 is made up of 13 amino acids. CDR3 nucleotides: TGCGCCAGCAGCTTGGTCCAGGGCGGTGGGGCTTTCTTT. This encodes CASSLVQGGGAFF.

This chain joins TRBV5-1 and TRBJ2-7; D may be TRBD1 (5 bases). Germline CDR1 reads SGHRS; CDR2 reads YFSETQ. CDR3 length: 13 residues. V was cut by 4 bases and J by 3 bases, with 11 bases left in between. For the CDR3, the DNA is TGCGCCAGCAGCCCCCAGGGTGGCTACGAGCAGTACTTC. It specifies CASSPQGGYEQYF.

The chain recombines TRBV11-2 with TRBJ2-3; 14 bases are a match to TRBD2. This CDR3 spans 15 amino acids. The germline CDR1 and CDR2 sequences are SGHAT and FQNNGV. Unmatched junction bases numbered 6, after V lost 5 bases and J lost 8 bases. This CDR3 is CASSPTSGGEGTQYF. CDR3 coding DNA: TGTGCCAGCAGCCCGACTAGCGGGGGGGAGGGTACGCAGTATTTT.

The chain carries TRBV27 and TRBJ1-5, with a weak D call TRBD1 (6 bases). The germline CDR1 and CDR2 sequences are MNHEY and SMNVEV (reference sequence). Between the trimmed V and J ends, which lost 2 bases and 0 bases, there was a span of 11 bases. The CDR3 is made up of 16 amino acids. CDR3 region: CASSLTQGISNQPQHF. CDR3 sequence (DNA): TGTGCCAGCAGTTTAACACAGGGAATTAGCAATCAGCCCCAGCATTTT.

The chain combines TRBV6-2 or TRBV6-3 with TRBJ2-7; either TRBD1 or TRBD2 may fit D (5 bases each). The V end was cut by 4 bases, the J end by 4 bases, with 8 bases between. This CDR3 is 12 amino acids long. Germline CDR1 reads MNHEY; CDR2 reads SVGEGT. For the CDR3, the DNA is TGTGCCAGCAGTTGGGACGGGTACGAGCAGTACGTC. Its protein product is CASSWDGYEQYV.

This clonotype turned up a few times. As DNA, the CDR3 is TGCGCCAGCAGCCAAATAGCGGGGACCACAGATACGCAGTATTTT. Translated, it gives CASSQIAGTTDTQYF. The chain has TRBV4-1 and TRBJ2-3; the match to TRBD2 covers 8 bases. The V gene end was trimmed by 2 bases and the J gene end by 2 bases; junction bases not matched to a gene: 3. In germline, CDR1 is MGHRA, CDR2 YSYEKL. The CDR3 contains 15 residues.

The sample holds a few counts of this clonotype. J is TRBJ2-7 and V is TRBV4-3, with D hard to call. Per germline, CDR1 LGHNA and CDR2 YSLEER. The CDR3 spans 15 residues. Trimming cost V 0 bases and J 4 bases, with 13 bases left between them. DNA of the CDR3: TGCGCCAGCAGCCAAGATGTGGGGATCATTTACGAGCAGTACTTC. Protein product: CASSQDVGIIYEQYF.

The chain recombines TRBV5-1 with TRBJ2-1; 8 bases agree with TRBD2. Germline V gene sequence: CDR1 SGHRS, CDR2 YFSETQ. The CDR3 has 15 amino acids. V was clipped by 0 bases and J by 10 bases; unmatched bases: 9. Written as DNA, the CDR3 is TGCGCCAGCAGCTTGGCTGCGGGGGGCCCACGGGAGCAGTTCTTC. This sequence encodes CASSLAAGGPREQFF. The variable domain in full, completed from reference TRBV5-1 and TRBJ2-1, reads KAGVTQTPRYLIKTRGQQVTLSCSPISGHRSVSWYQQTPGQGLQFLFEYFSETQRNKGNFPGRFSGRQFSNSRSEMNVSTLELGDSALYLCASSLAAGGPREQFFGPGTRLTVL.

The chain carries TRBV7-2 and TRBJ1-2, with D unresolved. The CDR3 covers 14 residues. Germline-derived CDR1 and CDR2 are SGHTA and FQGNSA. With 2 bases removed from V and 2 bases from J, the gap between germline ends came to 9 bases. The CDR3 sequence: CASSLSRDNYGYTF. CDR3 bases: TGTGCCAGCAGCTTATCCCGAGACAACTATGGCTACACCTTC. Together with reference TRBV7-2 and TRBJ1-2, the CDR3 gives the full variable domain: GAGVSQSPSNKVTEKGKDVELRCDPISGHTALYWYRQSLGQGLEFLIYFQGNSAPDKSGLPSDRFSAERTGGSVSTLTIQRTQQEDSAVYLCASSLSRDNYGYTFGSGTRLTVV.

This clonotype was found a few times. Relative to the germline gene, one junction end is altered; a read error may explain this. This rearrangement joins TRBV7-9 to TRBJ2-7; D is ambiguous. CDR1 and CDR2 from the germline V gene are SEHNR and FQNEAQ (reference sequence). The CDR3 is made up of 8 amino acids. The CDR3 nucleotides read TGTGCCAGCAGCCATCATGACTTC. Protein product: CASSHHDF.

V usage is TRBV24-1 and J usage is TRBJ1-1, with D possibly matching TRBD1 (5 bases). The CDR3 is 18 residues long. The germline V and J ends were trimmed by 5 bases and 1 base, with 22 bases remaining between them. Germline V gives CDR1 KGHDR, CDR2 SFDVKD. As DNA, the CDR3 is TGTGCCACCAGTGCGGGGCCACACCCCTCCTTAAGGAACACTGAAGCTTTCTTT. Translated, it gives CATSAGPHPSLRNTEAFF.

The chain carries TRBV4-3 and TRBJ2-2; no clear D gene. V was cut by 4 bases and J by 6 bases, with 12 bases left in between. CDR1 is LGHNA and CDR2 is YSLEER in the germline V gene. The CDR3 extends over 14 amino acids. CDR3 region: CASSPEAVSGELFF. CDR3 in DNA: TGCGCCAGCAGCCCCGAGGCGGTATCCGGGGAGCTGTTTTTT.

V usage is TRBV2 and J usage is TRBJ2-7, with a weak D call TRBD1 (6 bases). Germline V gene sequence: CDR1 SNHLY, CDR2 FYNNEI. The length of the CDR3 is 13 residues. Between the trimmed V and J ends, which lost 8 bases and 0 bases, there was a span of 11 bases. CDR3 amino acids: CASADRRSYEQYV. The CDR3 nucleotides are TGTGCCAGCGCAGACAGGCGCTCCTACGAGCAGTACGTC.

This chain connects TRBV5-6 to TRBJ1-2; D unclear. With 1 base removed from V and 2 bases from J, the gap between germline ends came to 3 bases. CDR1 is SGHDT and CDR2 is YYEEEE in the germline V gene. The CDR3 is 12 residues long. The DNA for the CDR3 is TGTGCCAGCAGCTTGAAAAACTATGGCTACACCTTC. The encoded protein is CASSLKNYGYTF.

This clonotype was picked up a small number of times. The rearrangement uses TRBV4-3 and TRBJ2-1, with 7 bases fitting TRBD2. CDR1 is LGHNA, CDR2 YSLEER, per germline. This CDR3 is built from 14 residues. Trimming took 10 bases from V and 8 from J; bases not matched to a gene: 14. DNA of the CDR3: TGCGCCACGCGTACGCAGCGGGGCAGGGATGAGCAGTTCTTC. It yields the protein CATRTQRGRDEQFF.

The chain links TRBV28 to TRBJ2-3; 10 bases fit TRBD1. CDR1 and CDR2 from the germline V gene are MDHEN and SYDVKM. The CDR3 is made up of 16 amino acids. V shed 6 bases, J shed 4 bases, and the junction held 10 bases outside the gene matches. CDR3 amino acids: CASSQGGTGAPDTQYF. CDR3 coding DNA: TGTGCCAGCAGCCAAGGAGGGACAGGGGCCCCAGATACGCAGTATTTT.

In the case of this clonotype: One end of the junction does not line up with germline, which may come from a read error. The chain has TRBV7-8 and TRBJ1-2; unclear D gene. The germline CDR1 and CDR2 sequences are SGHVS and FQNEAQ. CDR3 length equals 14 residues. The CDR3 here is CASSTPTRAGGYPF. The CDR3 bases are TGTGCCAGCAGCACCCCGACACGGGCCGGAGGCTACCCCTTC.